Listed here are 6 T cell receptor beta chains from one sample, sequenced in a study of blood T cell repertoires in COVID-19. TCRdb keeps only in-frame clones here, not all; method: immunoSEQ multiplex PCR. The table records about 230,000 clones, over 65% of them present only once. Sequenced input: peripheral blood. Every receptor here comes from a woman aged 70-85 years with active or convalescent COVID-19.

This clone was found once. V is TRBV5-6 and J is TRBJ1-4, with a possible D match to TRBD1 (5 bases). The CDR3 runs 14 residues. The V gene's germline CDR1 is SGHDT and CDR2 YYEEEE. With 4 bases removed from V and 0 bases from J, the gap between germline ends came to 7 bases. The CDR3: CASSLGATNEKLFF. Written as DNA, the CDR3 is TGTGCCAGCAGCCTAGGGGCAACTAATGAAAAACTGTTTTTT.

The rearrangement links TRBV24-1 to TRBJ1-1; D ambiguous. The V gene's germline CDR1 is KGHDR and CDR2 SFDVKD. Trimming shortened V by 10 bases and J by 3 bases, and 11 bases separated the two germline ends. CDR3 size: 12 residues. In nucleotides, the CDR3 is TGTGCCACTCCTTTACGGGACACTGAAGCTTTCTTT. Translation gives CATPLRDTEAFF.

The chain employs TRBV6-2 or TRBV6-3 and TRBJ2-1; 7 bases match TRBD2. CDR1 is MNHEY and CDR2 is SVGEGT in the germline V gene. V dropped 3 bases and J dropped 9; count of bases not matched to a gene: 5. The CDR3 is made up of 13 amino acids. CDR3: CASSYGTKSEQFF. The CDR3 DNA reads TGTGCCAGCAGTTATGGGACTAAAAGTGAGCAGTTCTTC.

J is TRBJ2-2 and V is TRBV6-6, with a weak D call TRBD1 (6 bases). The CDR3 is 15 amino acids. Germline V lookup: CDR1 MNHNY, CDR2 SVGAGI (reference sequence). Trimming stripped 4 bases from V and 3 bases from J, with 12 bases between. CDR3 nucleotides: TGTGCCAGCAGTTTGCAGGGGTTGGACACCGGGGAGCTGTTTTTT. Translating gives CASSLQGLDTGELFF.

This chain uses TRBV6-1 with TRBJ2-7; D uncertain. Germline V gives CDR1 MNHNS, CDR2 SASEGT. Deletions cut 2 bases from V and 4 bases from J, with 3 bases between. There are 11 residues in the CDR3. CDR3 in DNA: TGTGCCAGCAGTGAATTATACGAGCAGTACTTC. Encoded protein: CASSELYEQYF.

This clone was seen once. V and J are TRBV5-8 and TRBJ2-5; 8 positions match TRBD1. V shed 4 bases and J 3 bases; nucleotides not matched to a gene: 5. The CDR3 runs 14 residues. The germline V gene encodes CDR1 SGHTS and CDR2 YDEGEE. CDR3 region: CASSPLTGEETQYF. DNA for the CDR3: TGTGCCAGCAGCCCCCTGACAGGGGAAGAGACCCAGTACTTC. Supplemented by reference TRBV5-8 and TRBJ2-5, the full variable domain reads EAGVTQSPTHLIKTRGQQATLRCSPISGHTSVYWYQQALGLGLQFLLWYDEGEERNRGNFPPRFSGRQFPNYSSELNVNALELEDSALYLCASSPLTGEETQYFGPGTRLLVL.